This T cell receptor (beta chain) was captured in a study of beta chain features in type 1 diabetes. The collection from each donor was one heparinised blood draw averaging roughly 100 mL. Purity above 95% was achieved in all sorted populations. General study results and limits: A greater similarity of naive, central memory and Treg TCRB repertoires was seen among patients than among healthy donors.

CDR1 and CDR2 (germline): MNHNY, SVGAGI (reference sequence). Trimming removed 4 bases from V and 4 bases from J; junction bases left unmatched: 5. The CDR3 totals 14 residues. Sequencing targeted expressed TCRB transcripts, as all isolated RNA had been reverse transcribed. The table came from immunoSEQ multiplex PCR; TCRdb's copy has only in-frame clones and leaves some out. This table holds 450,000 or so clones, more than 9.5% found once. This clone has just a few counts. Antigen: not known. What was sequenced was naive CD4+ T cells from blood. The chain employs TRBV6-6 and TRBJ2-5; 8 bases align to TRBD1. The clonotype comes from a young woman in good health. The CDR3 sequence is CASSWGTGRETQYF. CDR3 in DNA: TGTGCCAGCAGTTGGGGGACAGGAAGAGAGACCCAGTACTTC.